One TCR beta chain is described in this entry. CDR1 is SNHLY, CDR2 FYNNEI, per germline. Trimming took 7 bases from V and 6 from J, leaving 6 bases between them. The CDR3 consists of 11 residues. The entry originates in a study of T cell changes during pregnancy in multiple sclerosis. Generated by immunoSEQ multiplex PCR, the TCRdb table keeps only in-frame clones and is missing some. Among 55,000 or so clones listed, 92% were seen once. This chain connects TRBV2 to TRBJ2-2, with a tentative D call TRBD1 (6 bases). The input for sequencing was CD4+ T cells from peripheral blood mononuclear cells, taken after pregnancy. The sequence came from a female donor in good health, enrolled as a control in a pregnancy study. CDR3 sequence reads: CASKGAGELFF. CDR3 DNA sequence: TGTGCCAGCAAGGGGGCCGGGGAGCTGTTTTTT.